This T cell receptor beta chain was observed in a study of blood T cell repertoires in COVID-19. For the study at large: Material from acute and convalescent COVID-19 was sourced from the United States, Italy and Spain.

The CDR3 loop spans 15 amino acids. CDR1 MNHEY and CDR2 SVGAGI come from the germline V gene. Trimming took off 5 bases at V and 5 bases at J, with 15 bases between the two ends. How the authors handled the data: Nucleated cell number was recorded as an estimate derived from reference gene primer amplification. Assay used: immunoSEQ multiplex PCR; TCRdb lists only in-frame clones, some missing. V, J and clone size reflect that table, while D and trimming were determined from the DNA. The sample lists about 210,000 clones; 84% were seen once. In Seattle, patients joined the study during active infection and were tracked longitudinally.

This clonotype originated in a woman over 75 with COVID-19, enrolled during active disease. Material: peripheral blood. This rearrangement joins TRBV6-5 to TRBJ1-4; a possible D gene is TRBD1 (5 bases). Here the CDR3 DNA reads TGTGCCAGCAGTAATTCTTATTGGGGCAATGAAAAACTGTTTTTT. Amino acids: CASSNSYWGNEKLFF.